This TCR beta chain was identified in a study of Graves' ophthalmopathy and Graves' hyperthyroidism. Study conclusions and caveats: Also, most clonotypes expanded in the thyroid above 0.001 frequency appeared in blood. A 13-signature model separated ophthalmopathy from stable hyperthyroidism, reaching 85% to 90% sensitivity and 80% to 83% specificity cross-validated.

As for this clonotype: The antigen is not known.

In germline, CDR1 is SGDLS, CDR2 YYNGEE. Between the trimmed V and J ends, which lost 4 bases and 3 bases, there was a span of 13 bases. The CDR3 length is 15 residues. RNA transcripts were the source from which TCR beta CDR3 regions were amplified. The first round was an RT-PCR with HTBI primers, and the second round was a multiplex PCR. Via MiXCR, TCRdb re-called the multiplex PCR reads, giving one row per CDR3 protein. The sample includes some 1.1 million distinct CDR3 sequences, about two fifths seen only once; the top ten take roughly 11%. Sequencing was performed on peripheral blood or thyroid tissue (not recorded which). This clonotype was obtained from an adult man with Graves' hyperthyroidism. The rearrangement uses TRBV9 and TRBJ2-2; D is undetermined. The CDR3 loop reads CASSQETGHTGELFF. CDR3 coding DNA: TGTGCCAGCAGCCAAGAGACCGGTCACACCGGGGAGCTGTTTTTT. Full variable domain (outside the CDR3, taken from reference TRBV9 and TRBJ2-2): DSGVTQTPKHLITATGQRVTLRCSPRSGDLSVYWYQQSLDQGLQFLIQYYNGEERAKGNILERFSAQQFPDLHSELNLSSLELGDSALYFCASSQETGHTGELFFGEGSRLTVL.